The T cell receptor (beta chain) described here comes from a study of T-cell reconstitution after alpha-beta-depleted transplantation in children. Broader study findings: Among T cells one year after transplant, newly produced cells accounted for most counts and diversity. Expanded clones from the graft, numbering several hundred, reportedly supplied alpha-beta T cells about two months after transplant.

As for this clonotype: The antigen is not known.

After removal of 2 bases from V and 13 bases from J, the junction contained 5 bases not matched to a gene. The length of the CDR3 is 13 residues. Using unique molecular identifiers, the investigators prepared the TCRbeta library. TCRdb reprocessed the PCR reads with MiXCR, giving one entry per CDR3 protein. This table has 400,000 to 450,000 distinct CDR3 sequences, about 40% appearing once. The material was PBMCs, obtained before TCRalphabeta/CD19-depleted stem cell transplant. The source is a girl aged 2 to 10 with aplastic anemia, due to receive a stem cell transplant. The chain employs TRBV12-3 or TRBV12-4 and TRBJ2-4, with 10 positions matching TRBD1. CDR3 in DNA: TGTGCCAGCAGTTTATTCCCGGGACAGGGGCAGTACTTC. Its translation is CASSLFPGQGQYF.